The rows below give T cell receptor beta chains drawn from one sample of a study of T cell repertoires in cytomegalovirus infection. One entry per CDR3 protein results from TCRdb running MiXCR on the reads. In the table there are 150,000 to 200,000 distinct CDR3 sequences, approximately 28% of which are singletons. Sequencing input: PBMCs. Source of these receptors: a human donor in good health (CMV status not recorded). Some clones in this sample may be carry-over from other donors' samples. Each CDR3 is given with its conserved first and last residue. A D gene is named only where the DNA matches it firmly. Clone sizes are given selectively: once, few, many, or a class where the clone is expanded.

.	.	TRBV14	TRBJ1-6	TGTGCCAGCAGCCAAGAATGGCAGGGGTTTCCCCTCCACTTT	CASSQEWQGFPLHF
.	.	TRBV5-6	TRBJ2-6	TGTGCCAGCAGCTCCAATATCTATGGAGAAACCAACGTCCTGACTTTC	CASSSNIYGETNVLTF
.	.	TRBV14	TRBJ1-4	TGTGCCAGCAGCCAAGGGCAGGGCAGCACTAATGAAAAACTGTTTTTT	CASSQGQGSTNEKLFF
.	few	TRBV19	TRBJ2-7	TGTGCCAGTAGTTTACAGCTTAGGAACGAGCAGTACTTC	CASSLQLRNEQYF
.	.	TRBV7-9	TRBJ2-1	TGTGCCAGCAGCTCGGGACAAGCCTACTACAATGAGCAGTTCTTC	CASSSGQAYYNEQFF
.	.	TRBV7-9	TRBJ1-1	TGTGCCAGCAGCTTAATGCTGGCAAACACTGAAGCTTTCTTT	CASSLMLANTEAFF
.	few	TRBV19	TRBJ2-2	TGTGCCAGTAGACTAACAGGGTCGGACGGGGAGCTGTTTTTT	CASRLTGSDGELFF
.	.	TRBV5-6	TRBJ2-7	TGTGCCAGCAGTCACATTCGAGGGGACAACGAGCAGTACTTC	CASSHIRGDNEQYF
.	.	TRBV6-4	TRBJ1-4	TGTGCCAGCAGTGAGAACGGAGGGGAAAAACTGTTTTTT	CASSENGGEKLFF
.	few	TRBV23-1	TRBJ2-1	TGCGCCCGAGGGAAGAATGAGCAGTTCTTC	CARGKNEQFF